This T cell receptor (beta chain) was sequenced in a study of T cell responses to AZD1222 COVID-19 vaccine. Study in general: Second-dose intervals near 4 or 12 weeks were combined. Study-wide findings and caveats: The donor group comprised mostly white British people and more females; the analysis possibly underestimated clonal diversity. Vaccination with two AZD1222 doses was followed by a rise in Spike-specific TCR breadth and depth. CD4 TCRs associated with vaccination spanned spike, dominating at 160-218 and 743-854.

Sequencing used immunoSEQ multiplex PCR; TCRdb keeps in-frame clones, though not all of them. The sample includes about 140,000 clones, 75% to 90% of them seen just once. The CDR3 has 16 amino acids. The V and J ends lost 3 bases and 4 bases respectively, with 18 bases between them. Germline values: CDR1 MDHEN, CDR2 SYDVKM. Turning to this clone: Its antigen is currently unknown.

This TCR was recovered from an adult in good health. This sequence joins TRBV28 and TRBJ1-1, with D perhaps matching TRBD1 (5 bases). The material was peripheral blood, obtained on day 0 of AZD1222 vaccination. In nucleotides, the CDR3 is TGTGCCAGCAGTTTGGGTAGTGGCGGGGGTAGCACTGAAGCTTTCTTT. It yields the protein CASSLGSGGGSTEAFF. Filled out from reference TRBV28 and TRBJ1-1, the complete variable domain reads DVKVTQSSRYLVKRTGEKVFLECVQDMDHENMFWYRQDPGLGLRLIYFSYDVKMKEKGDIPEGYSVSREKKERFSLILESASTNQTSMYLCASSLGSGGGSTEAFFGQGTRLTVV.